This TCR beta chain derives from a study of cytomegalovirus exposure and HLA in healthy donors (dated by TCRdb to the late 2010s). About the full investigation: A later analysis indicated that the 120 or so validation repertoires were generated on the platform also employed for the roughly 720 repertoires of the first cohort. The aim of the study was to test whether cataloging public T cell receptors could identify signatures of past pathogen exposure. In addition to the first cohort of about 650 subjects, a separate validation cohort of 120 different subjects was used. To predict cytomegalovirus infection status, the study combined high-throughput TCR immunosequencing, statistical association of individual TCRs with disease status, and machine learning. Findings and caveats that apply to the study as a whole: The classifier was reported to diagnose cytomegalovirus status with high specificity and sensitivity in both the original cohort and the validation cohort. A total of 164 TCR beta chains were listed by the study as associated with cytomegalovirus. The authors suggested that the approach could potentially be generalized to other disease states and immunological phenotypes. Of the cluster scores, around 95% were above 0 in a later analysis, which found that TCRs clustered in the first cohort also tended to co-occur in the approximately 130 validation repertoires. A few of the identified cytomegalovirus-associated TCR beta chains were confirmed in vitro to be specific for cytomegalovirus antigens. Most TCR sequences were seen in very few donors, while some public TCRs were found in many individuals. A later analysis had no HLA typing for the validation cohort, so co-occurrence there was scored across all 130 or so repertoires.

The library was generated by the immunoSEQ multiplex PCR assay. In the source study's methods: A statistical classification framework was built for diagnosing cytomegalovirus status from the catalog of TCR beta chain sequences. TCRdb carries this immuneACCESS record with in-frame sequences only. Its versions omit some clonotypes, under half of them owing to an unresolved V gene in the studies checked, with the rest unexplained. V and J calls and clone size are copied from that table; D and trimming were computed from the DNA. The sample includes over 60,000 clones, with around 95% observed a single time. The top ten clonotypes cover 3% to 3.5% of the sample. The donors belonged to the validation cohort of about 130 subjects, which was separate from the approximately 700-subject first cohort. CDR1 and CDR2 were assigned from the germline V gene as KGHSH and LQKENI. The V and J ends are trimmed by 5 bases and 0 bases, leaving 7 bases between them. There are 13 amino acids in the CDR3, from cysteine to phenylalanine inclusive. Only the CDR3 portion is preserved as DNA: 39 bases, with reading frame beginning at the first base.

A note on this clone: Its antigen remains undetermined. No qualities accompany the bases; no much larger clone lies one base away.

In this chain, TRBV18 is recombined with TRBJ1-1, with the D gene too uncertain to name. Input material: PBMCs. The receptor was derived from a man between 18 and 29 years old in good health and CMV-seronegative. Read as DNA, the sequence is TGTGCCAGCTCAGAGCTGATGAACACTGAAGCTTTCTTT. Its product reads: CASSELMNTEAFF.